The 31 T cell receptor beta chains below come from one sample, sequenced in a study of T cell changes during pregnancy in multiple sclerosis. The assay was immunoSEQ multiplex PCR, and TCRdb's table has in-frame clones only and misses some. The sample holds around 53,000 clones; roughly nine tenths are singletons and the top ten take 3% to 3.5%. Sample: CD8+ T cells from peripheral blood mononuclear cells, taken before pregnancy. The receptors were sampled from a female donor with multiple sclerosis, enrolled in a pregnancy study.

The chain employs TRBV1 and TRBJ1-2. TRBV1 is listed as a pseudogene. This CDR3 has 10 amino acids. The CDR3 nucleotides are TGCACCAGCACCCCGGGAGGCCGCACCTTC. This encodes CTSTPGGRTF.

The chain carries TRBV5-6 and TRBJ1-1; D is unclear. Trimming left V 0 bases short and J 5 bases short, with 14 bases between. CDR1 and CDR2 from the germline V gene are SGHDT and YYEEEE. This CDR3 has 15 amino acids. CDR3 in amino acids: CASSLGDKKRTEAFF. The CDR3 DNA reads TGTGCCAGCAGCTTGGGAGACAAGAAGAGAACTGAAGCTTTCTTT.

The CDR3 spells CAHGGSSGNTIYF. CDR3 nucleotide sequence: TGTGCCCATGGGGGGAGCTCCGGAAACACCATATATTTT. The chain couples TRBV30 to TRBJ1-3; D might be TRBD1 (5 bases). The CDR3 runs to 13 residues. V lost 8 bases and J 4 bases, leaving 15 bases between the germline ends. The germline CDR1 and CDR2 sequences are GTSNPN and SVGIG (reference sequence).

The chain combines TRBV27 with TRBJ2-1; D perhaps matches TRBD1 (6 bases). V lost 4 bases and J lost 8, with 15 bases in between. Germline CDR1 and CDR2: MNHEY and SMNVEV (reference sequence). CDR3 length: 14 residues. CDR3 amino acids: CASSSRTDFHEQFF. The DNA for the CDR3 is TGTGCCAGCAGTTCCAGGACAGATTTCCATGAGCAGTTCTTC.

This clone was counted only a few times. The rearrangement joins TRBV6-4 to TRBJ2-3; 7 bases are a match to TRBD2. Germline V gene sequence: CDR1 MRHNA, CDR2 SNTAGT. The CDR3 loop spans 15 amino acids. V dropped 2 bases and J dropped 2; count of bases not matched to a gene: 4. In DNA, the CDR3 is TGTGCCAGCAGTGACGGGAGCGGGGCCACAGATACGCAGTATTTT. Residues: CASSDGSGATDTQYF.

Of note for this clone: A junction boundary mismatches the germline segment, possibly from a read error. The chain recombines TRBV7-7 with TRBJ2-1; possible D gene TRBD2, 5 bases. This CDR3 region has 13 residues. Germline loops: CDR1 SSHAT, CDR2 FNYEAQ (reference sequence). The CDR3 region is CASSYTASGEQFF. CDR3 in DNA: TGTGCTAGCAGCTACACGGCCTCGGGGGAGCAGTTCTTC.

The gene calls are TRBV5-1 and TRBJ2-7, with a tentative D call TRBD2 (6 bases). CDR1 and CDR2 from the germline V gene are SGHRS and YFSETQ. The CDR3 spans 14 residues. The V gene lost 3 bases and the J gene lost 4 bases, with 14 bases spanning the gap. Written as DNA, the CDR3 is TGCGCCAGCAGCTCACTAGGACGGGAGTACGAGCAGTACTTC. Translated, it gives CASSSLGREYEQYF.

This chain joins TRBV4-1 and TRBJ1-4, with 7 bases identical to TRBD1. The germline gives CDR1 MGHRA, CDR2 YSYEKL. CDR3 length: 16 amino acids. The V segment lost 3 bases and the J segment 8 bases; nucleotides outside the gene matches: 12. CDR3 residues: CASSHSPLTGREKLFF. The CDR3 DNA reads TGCGCCAGCAGCCATTCCCCCCTGACAGGGAGGGAAAAACTGTTTTTT.

This clone was picked up one time. CDR3 protein: CATSSRAVGQPQHF. CDR3 DNA sequence: TGTGCCACCAGCAGTCGAGCGGTTGGACAGCCCCAGCATTTT. The chain couples TRBV15 to TRBJ1-5; D not resolved. The V gene's germline CDR1 is LNHNV and CDR2 YYDKDF (reference sequence). The CDR3 extends over 14 amino acids. Trimming took 3 bases from V and 7 from J, leaving 13 bases between them.

The chain carries TRBV4-1 and TRBJ2-7; 7 bases map to TRBD2. The CDR3 contains 13 residues. Germline V gene sequence: CDR1 MGHRA, CDR2 YSYEKL. The V and J ends lost 5 bases and 2 bases, in that order; junction bases with no gene match: 3. This chain's CDR3 is CASSSREAYEQYF. CDR3 DNA: TGCGCCAGCAGCTCCCGGGAGGCCTACGAGCAGTACTTC.

This rearrangement joins TRBV27 to TRBJ2-7; D is possibly TRBD2 (7 bases). The CDR3 covers 15 residues. Trimming shortened V by 2 bases and J by 3 bases, and 14 bases separated the two germline ends. Germline V gene data show CDR1 as MNHEY and CDR2 as SMNVEV (reference sequence). The DNA for the CDR3 is TGTGCCAGCAGTTTAGCAGGGGAGGGCTACTACGAGCAGTACTTC. It translates to CASSLAGEGYYEQYF.

V gene TRBV27 combines with J gene TRBJ2-3; D is ambiguous. Trimming pared 10 bases from V and 2 bases from J, leaving 16 bases between. Looked up from germline, CDR1 is MNHEY and CDR2 is SMNVEV (reference sequence). The CDR3 contains 14 residues. In nucleotides, the CDR3 is TGTGCCACCTCCTTTGGGCAGGACACAGATACGCAGTATTTT. The encoded protein is CATSFGQDTDTQYF.

The rearrangement uses TRBV7-2 and TRBJ1-4, with D possibly being TRBD1 (5 bases). Germline CDR1 reads SGHTA; CDR2 reads FQGNSA. V was clipped by 6 bases and J by 5 bases, with 16 bases between them. CDR3 length: 15 residues. The CDR3 DNA reads as TGTGCCAGCAGGACCTTACAGGTCTCGAATGAAAAACTGTTTTTT. It translates to CASRTLQVSNEKLFF.

The gene calls are TRBV14 and TRBJ1-6; possibly TRBD1 for D (5 bases). The length of the CDR3 is 15 residues. The germline V gene encodes CDR1 SGHDN and CDR2 FVKESK. V dropped 4 bases and J dropped 6 bases, with 13 bases sitting between them. Here the CDR3 DNA reads TGTGCCAGCAGCCCAGCGGGGGACCTTAATTCACCCCTCCACTTT. The encoded protein is CASSPAGDLNSPLHF.

The chain couples TRBV18 to TRBJ2-7; D may be TRBD1 (6 bases). CDR1 and CDR2 (germline): KGHSH, LQKENI. Deletions cut 6 bases from V and 3 bases from J, with 15 bases between. The CDR3 runs to 14 residues. The DNA of the CDR3 is TGTGCCAGCTCGCCGTGGGACAAACTCTACGAGCAGTACTTC. Translating it yields CASSPWDKLYEQYF. The variable domain in full, completed from reference TRBV18 and TRBJ2-7, reads NAGVMQNPRHLVRRRGQEARLRCSPMKGHSHVYWYRQLPEEGLKFMVYLQKENIIDESGMPKERFSAEFPKEGPSILRIQQVVRGDSAAYFCASSPWDKLYEQYFGPGTRLTVT.

The chain combines TRBV5-1 with TRBJ2-1; possible D gene TRBD1, 6 bases. CDR3 size: 13 residues. V dropped 3 bases and J dropped 6 bases, with 10 bases sitting between them. Germline V gene data show CDR1 as SGHRS and CDR2 as YFSETQ. Here the CDR3 reads CASSSGQSNEQFF. In nucleotides, the CDR3 is TGCGCCAGCAGCTCGGGACAATCCAATGAGCAGTTCTTC.

The CDR3 loop reads CASSLIGGGEQYF. CDR3 bases: TGTGCCAGCAGCTTAATTGGGGGAGGGGAGCAGTACTTC. V is TRBV7-3 and J is TRBJ2-7, with 7 bases lining up with TRBD2. Losses at the gene ends were 1 base for V and 7 bases for J; bases not matched to a gene: 4. The CDR3 sequence is 13 residues long. Germline values: CDR1 SGHTA, CDR2 FQGTGA.

V gene TRBV5-6 combines with J gene TRBJ2-7; D unclear. The CDR3 length is 14 residues. Deletions cut 1 base from V and 0 bases from J, with 8 bases between. CDR1 is SGHDT, CDR2 YYEEEE, per germline. The DNA for the CDR3 is TGTGCCAGCAGCTTGAGAGGCTTCTCCTACGAGCAGTACTTC. Its translation: CASSLRGFSYEQYF.

The chain is built from TRBV5-6 and TRBJ2-6, with D possibly matching TRBD1 (5 bases). This CDR3 region has 16 residues. CDR1 is SGHDT and CDR2 is YYEEEE in the germline V gene. Trimming took 0 bases from V and 3 from J, leaving 10 bases between them. CDR3 protein: CASSLGRVGGANVLTF. In nucleotides, the CDR3 is TGTGCCAGCAGCTTGGGCAGGGTCGGTGGGGCCAACGTCCTGACTTTC.

The V call is TRBV19, the J call TRBJ1-1; D perhaps matches TRBD1 (6 bases). CDR1 is LNHDA and CDR2 is SQIVND in the germline V gene (reference sequence). Trimming stripped 8 bases from V and 4 bases from J, with 14 bases between. This CDR3 spans 13 amino acids. CDR3 nucleotides: TGTGCCAGTGGCAGGGGCATCGCCACTGAAGCTTTCTTT. This sequence encodes CASGRGIATEAFF.

V is TRBV27 and J is TRBJ2-1; TRBD1 agrees at 8 bases. V gave up 3 bases and J gave up 4 bases; unmatched junction bases: 14. Germline V gene sequence: CDR1 MNHEY, CDR2 SMNVEV (reference sequence). CDR3 length equals 18 residues. The chain's CDR3 is CASSFFREGQGAYNEQFF. CDR3 nucleotides: TGTGCCAGCAGTTTTTTTCGCGAAGGACAGGGAGCGTACAATGAGCAGTTCTTC.

The rearrangement uses TRBV27 and TRBJ1-1; D gene ambiguous. V gave up 1 base and J gave up 4 bases, with 7 bases separating them. The CDR3 is made up of 13 amino acids. The germline CDR1 and CDR2 sequences are MNHEY and SMNVEV (reference sequence). The CDR3 nucleotides are TGTGCCAGCAGTTTATTAGAGGGCACTGAAGCTTTCTTT. Translated, it gives CASSLLEGTEAFF.

J is TRBJ1-6 and V is TRBV7-2; 9 nucleotides match TRBD1. This CDR3 spans 16 amino acids. Trimming cost V 1 base and J 10 bases; bases outside gene matches: 8. Germline-derived CDR1 and CDR2 are SGHTA and FQGNSA. The DNA of the CDR3 is TGTGCCAGCAGCTTAGAAGGCGGGACAGGGTCGTCACCCCTCCACTTT. This encodes CASSLEGGTGSSPLHF.

The V gene is TRBV9, the J gene TRBJ1-1; TRBD1 aligns across 9 bases. The CDR3 loop spans 13 amino acids. CDR1 and CDR2 from the germline V gene are SGDLS and YYNGEE. The J segment lost 8 bases and the V segment lost 4 bases, leaving 6 bases of the junction unmatched. The CDR3 nucleotides read TGTGCCAGCAGCATCGGACAGGGGACAGAAGCTTTCTTT. It is translated as CASSIGQGTEAFF. Variable domain in full (rest from reference TRBV9 and TRBJ1-1): DSGVTQTPKHLITATGQRVTLRCSPRSGDLSVYWYQQSLDQGLQFLIQYYNGEERAKGNILERFSAQQFPDLHSELNLSSLELGDSALYFCASSIGQGTEAFFGQGTRLTVV.

The chain uses TRBV9 and TRBJ1-2; 7 bases agree with TRBD1. J was trimmed by 6 bases and V by 5 bases; bases with no gene match: 16. This CDR3 contains 16 residues. The germline V gene has CDR1 SGDLS and CDR2 YYNGEE. The DNA of the CDR3 is TGTGCCAGCAGTGAGGAAGGGAATTCAGGGGGGCATGGCTACACCTTC. Translation gives CASSEEGNSGGHGYTF.

The chain uses TRBV9 and TRBJ1-2; D uncertain. The germline V and J ends were trimmed by 5 bases and 2 bases, with 10 bases remaining between them. The CDR3 is 13 residues long. Germline V gives CDR1 SGDLS, CDR2 YYNGEE. CDR3 in amino acids: CASSSTVNYGYTF. CDR3 DNA sequence: TGTGCCAGCAGTTCGACTGTCAACTATGGCTACACCTTC.

V is TRBV6-5 and J is TRBJ1-4; D not resolved. CDR1 is MNHEY and CDR2 is SVGAGI in the germline V gene. V lost 3 bases to trimming and J lost 10 bases, with 6 bases between them. This CDR3 is built from 11 residues. CDR3 loop: CASSYSGKLFF. The DNA for the CDR3 is TGTGCCAGCAGTTATTCCGGAAAACTGTTTTTT.

This chain uses TRBV4-3 with TRBJ2-3; maybe TRBD2 (5 bases). Per the germline V gene, CDR1 is LGHNA and CDR2 is YSLEER. The CDR3 has 15 residues. V was cut by 1 base and J by 3 bases, with 11 bases left in between. The CDR3 DNA reads as TGCGCCAGCAGCCAAGGGGAGTTCCAGACAGATACGCAGTATTTT. Protein product: CASSQGEFQTDTQYF.

V and J are TRBV25-1 and TRBJ1-1, with TRBD1 matching over 10 bases. The CDR3 runs 16 residues. Germline V gene lookup returns CDR1 MGHDK and CDR2 SYGVNS. With V trimmed by 1 base and J by 5 bases, 7 bases remained unmatched. CDR3 sequence: CASSEWGQGLGTEAFF. CDR3 DNA: TGTGCCAGCAGTGAATGGGGACAGGGGCTGGGGACTGAAGCTTTCTTT.

The genes are TRBV30 and TRBJ1-1; D not resolved. Germline V gives CDR1 GTSNPN, CDR2 SVGIG (reference sequence). CDR3 size: 13 residues. The germline V and J ends were trimmed by 0 bases and 8 bases, with 13 bases remaining between them. CDR3 loop: CAWSVLSAPEAFF. The CDR3 DNA follows: TGTGCCTGGAGTGTACTTAGCGCCCCAGAAGCTTTCTTT.

This rearrangement joins TRBV19 to TRBJ1-4, with D tentatively TRBD1 (5 bases). Germline assignment: CDR1 LNHDA and CDR2 SQIVND (reference sequence). This CDR3 is 14 amino acids long. The V and J ends lost 7 bases and 5 bases respectively, with 14 bases between them. CDR3 loop: CASTFPGGNEKLFF. CDR3 bases: TGTGCCAGTACCTTTCCGGGGGGGAATGAAAAACTGTTTTTT.